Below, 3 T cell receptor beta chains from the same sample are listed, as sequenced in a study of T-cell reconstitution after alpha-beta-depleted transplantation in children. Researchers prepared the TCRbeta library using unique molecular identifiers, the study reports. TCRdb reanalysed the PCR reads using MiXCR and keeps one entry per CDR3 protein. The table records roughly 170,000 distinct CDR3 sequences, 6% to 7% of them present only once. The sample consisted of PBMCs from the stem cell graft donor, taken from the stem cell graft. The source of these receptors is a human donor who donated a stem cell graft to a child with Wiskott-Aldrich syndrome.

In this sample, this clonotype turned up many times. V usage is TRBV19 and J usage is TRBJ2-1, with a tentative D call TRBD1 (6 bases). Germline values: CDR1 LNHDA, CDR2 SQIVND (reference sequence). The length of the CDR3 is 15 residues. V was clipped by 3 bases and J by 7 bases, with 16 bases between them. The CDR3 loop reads CASSIPKGVTNEQFF. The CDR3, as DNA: TGTGCCAGTAGTATCCCCAAGGGGGTGACAAATGAGCAGTTCTTC.

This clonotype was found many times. In DNA form, the CDR3 reads TGCGCCAGCAGCCAAGAACAGGGGGCACGCACAGATACGCAGTATTTT. This codes for CASSQEQGARTDTQYF. The V call is TRBV4-3, the J call TRBJ2-3; 9 bases fit TRBD1. The CDR3 has 16 residues. The V segment lost 0 bases and the J segment 1 base; nucleotides outside the gene matches: 2. CDR1 and CDR2 (germline): LGHNA, YSLEER.

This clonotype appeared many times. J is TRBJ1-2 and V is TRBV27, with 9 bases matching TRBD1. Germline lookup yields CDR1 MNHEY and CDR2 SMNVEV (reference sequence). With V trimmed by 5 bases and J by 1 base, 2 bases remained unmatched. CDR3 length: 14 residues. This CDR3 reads CASSTGGGNYGYTF. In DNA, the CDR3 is TGTGCCAGCAGTACAGGGGGCGGTAACTATGGCTACACCTTC.